These 21 T cell receptor gamma chains came from one sample sequenced in a study of gamma-delta T cells after stem cell transplantation. TCRdb ran CATT on the RT-PCR reads. The sample shows some 4,500 gamma-chain clones, 15% to 25% of them seen only once. Sequenced material: gamma-delta T cells. The receptors originated from a human donor. It is not recorded whose cells these are; they may come from a transplant donor.

CDR3 sequence reads: CATWDGPGGKLF. CDR3 sequence (DNA): TGTGCCACCTGGGACGGGCCGGGGGGGAAACTCTTT. This chain connects TRGV2 to TRGJ1 or TRGJ2. Losses at the gene ends were 0 bases for V and 12 bases for J; bases not matched to a gene: 8. CDR1 EGSNGY and CDR2 YDSYNSKV come from the germline V gene. The CDR3 covers 12 residues.

On this clone: The junction shows a germline mismatch at one end, possibly a read error. V is TRGV2 and J is TRGJ1 or TRGJ2. Per germline, CDR1 EGSNGY and CDR2 YDSYNSKV. The CDR3 totals 13 residues. CDR3 DNA sequence: TGTGCCACCCGGGACGGGAGTTATTATAAGAAACTCTTT. As protein: CATRDGSYYKKLF.

For this clone: A junction end diverges from the germline sequence, so it may reflect a read error. The rearrangement uses TRGV9 and TRGJP. Germline assignment: CDR1 GITISATS and CDR2 ISYDGTV (reference sequence). This CDR3 spans 17 amino acids. For the CDR3, the DNA is TGTGCCTTGTGGGAGGTGCAACGAGAGTTGGGCAAAAAAAACAAGGTATTT. It yields the protein CALWEVQRELGKKNKVF.

The chain joins TRGV4 to TRGJ1 or TRGJ2. Germline assignment: CDR1 EGSTGY and CDR2 YDSYTSSV. The length of the CDR3 is 14 residues. Losses at the gene ends were 5 bases for V and 0 bases for J; bases not matched to a gene: 7. In DNA form, the CDR3 reads TGTGCCACCTGGGCCTCCTTGAATTATTATAAGAAACTCTTT. This codes for CATWASLNYYKKLF.

This sequence joins TRGV3 and TRGJ1 or TRGJ2. V gave up 3 bases and J gave up 8 bases; unmatched junction bases: 1. Looked up from germline, CDR1 is VTNTFY and CDR2 is YDVSTARD (reference sequence). CDR3 length: 10 amino acids. The CDR3, as DNA: TGTGCCACCTGGGACCATAAGAAACTCTTT. Amino acids: CATWDHKKLF.

V gene TRGV4 combines with J gene TRGJ1 or TRGJ2. The CDR3 is 15 amino acids. The germline CDR1 and CDR2 sequences are EGSTGY and YDSYTSSV. J gave up 6 bases and V 2 bases, and 13 bases lay outside the gene matches. CDR3 amino acids: CATWDEPPLRYKKLF. The CDR3 DNA sequence: TGTGCCACCTGGGATGAGCCGCCTCTCCGTTATAAGAAACTCTTT.

In nucleotides, the CDR3 is TGTGCCACCTGGGGTCACCCCGGCCGTGATTGGATCAAGACGTTT. Its translation is CATWGHPGRDWIKTF. The V call is TRGV8, the J call TRGJP2. Germline assignment: CDR1 VENAVY and CDR2 YDSYNSRV. V lost 5 bases to trimming and J lost 6 bases; unmatched junction nucleotides: 12. The CDR3 covers 15 residues.

The chain links TRGV9 to TRGJ1 or TRGJ2. V shed 0 bases, J shed 9 bases, and the junction held 8 bases outside the gene matches. This CDR3 contains 13 residues. The germline gives CDR1 GITISATS, CDR2 ISYDGTV (reference sequence). The CDR3 reads CALWEVQWVKKLF. The CDR3 DNA reads TGTGCCTTGTGGGAGGTGCAATGGGTTAAGAAACTCTTT.

This clone was picked up a small number of times. V gene TRGV2 combines with J gene TRGJP2. The germline CDR1 and CDR2 sequences are EGSNGY and YDSYNSKV. The CDR3 runs to 15 residues. J lost 4 bases, V lost 10 bases, and 15 bases had no gene match. The DNA for the CDR3 is TGTGCCACAACAAGTCCCTCTTCTAGTGATTGGATCAAGACGTTT. Translation gives CATTSPSSSDWIKTF.

Points on this clone: The sample carries other DNA sequences with the same CDR3. The CDR3 here is CATWDGPNYYKKLF. The CDR3, as DNA: TGTGCCACCTGGGACGGGCCTAATTATTATAAGAAACTCTTT. V usage is TRGV2 and J usage is TRGJ1 or TRGJ2. Losses at the gene ends were 0 bases for V and 1 base for J; bases not matched to a gene: 3. The CDR3 extends over 14 amino acids. Germline-derived CDR1 and CDR2 are EGSNGY and YDSYNSKV.

This chain joins TRGV3 and TRGJ1 or TRGJ2. The junction had 2 bases not matched to a gene; V was cut back by 6 bases and J by 3 bases. The CDR3 runs to 11 residues. Germline assignment: CDR1 VTNTFY and CDR2 YDVSTARD (reference sequence). CDR3 nucleotide sequence: TGTGCCACCTGGCCTTATTATAAGAAACTCTTT. It encodes CATWPYYKKLF.

This clone came up a few times. This sequence joins TRGV8 and TRGJP2. The junction had 0 bases not matched to a gene; V was cut back by 1 base and J by 7 bases. Per the germline V gene, CDR1 is VENAVY and CDR2 is YDSYNSRV. This CDR3 contains 12 residues. The CDR3 DNA reads TGTGCCACCTGGGATAGTGATTGGATCAAGACGTTT. Translated: CATWDSDWIKTF.

Remarks on this clone: A read error may account for a junction end that differs from germline. The V and J genes are TRGV2 and TRGJP2. Germline V lookup: CDR1 EGSNGY, CDR2 YDSYNSKV. CDR3 length: 14 amino acids. The CDR3 coding sequence is TGTGCCGCCTGTTTCAAAAGTAGTGATTGGATCAAGACGTTT. As protein: CAACFKSSDWIKTF.

This clone came up a few times. The chain carries TRGV9 and TRGJ1 or TRGJ2. Trimming took 3 bases from V and 10 from J; bases not matched to a gene: 9. CDR3 size: 12 residues. Germline CDR1 is GITISATS and CDR2 is ISYDGTV (reference sequence). The CDR3 DNA follows: TGTGCCTTGTGGGAGCATGGGAGAAAGAAACTCTTT. Translation: CALWEHGRKKLF.

The chain couples TRGV3 to TRGJ1 or TRGJ2. The J segment lost 3 bases and the V segment lost 2 bases, leaving 7 bases of the junction unmatched. Per the germline V gene, CDR1 is VTNTFY and CDR2 is YDVSTARD (reference sequence). CDR3 length: 14 residues. CDR3 sequence (DNA): TGTGCCACCTGGGACACGCGCCGTTATTATAAGAAACTCTTT. It yields the protein CATWDTRRYYKKLF.

In this sample, this clone turned up a few times. This rearrangement joins TRGV2 to TRGJ1 or TRGJ2. There are 13 residues in the CDR3. V gave up 1 base and J gave up 10 bases; unmatched junction bases: 10. Germline assignment: CDR1 EGSNGY and CDR2 YDSYNSKV. The CDR3 sequence is CATWDGHPAKKLF. CDR3 nucleotides: TGTGCCACCTGGGACGGCCACCCCGCCAAGAAACTCTTT.

The sample holds a few counts of this clone. The V call is TRGV9, the J call TRGJ1 or TRGJ2. Per germline, CDR1 GITISATS and CDR2 ISYDGTV (reference sequence). The CDR3 runs to 15 residues. V lost 0 bases and J lost 6; bases outside the gene matches: 11. CDR3 DNA sequence: TGTGCCTTGTGGGAGGTGCATATTTGGGGTTATAAGAAACTCTTT. Its protein product is CALWEVHIWGYKKLF.

This clone turned up a few times. This chain uses TRGV2 with TRGJP2. Germline CDR1 and CDR2: EGSNGY and YDSYNSKV. This CDR3 contains 13 residues. V was clipped by 1 base and J by 8 bases; unmatched bases: 4. The CDR3: CATWDGLDWIKTF. The CDR3 DNA reads as TGTGCCACCTGGGACGGCCTGGATTGGATCAAGACGTTT.

The chain joins TRGV9 to TRGJ1 or TRGJ2. CDR1 and CDR2 from the germline V gene are GITISATS and ISYDGTV (reference sequence). This CDR3 is built from 13 residues. V shed 2 bases and J 2 bases; nucleotides not matched to a gene: 3. This CDR3 reads CALWEEDYYKKLF. Written as DNA, the CDR3 is TGTGCCTTGTGGGAGGAGGATTATTATAAGAAACTCTTT.

Here the CDR3 reads CATWDGLGSTGWFKIF. The DNA for the CDR3 is TGTGCCACCTGGGACGGGCTTGGATCCACTGGTTGGTTCAAGATATTT. The chain employs TRGV2 and TRGJP1. The CDR3 extends over 16 amino acids. After removal of 0 bases from V and 3 bases from J, the junction contained 7 bases not matched to a gene. Germline-derived CDR1 and CDR2 are EGSNGY and YDSYNSKV.

The chain employs TRGV5 and TRGJ1 or TRGJ2. J lost 7 bases, V lost 3 bases, and 9 bases had no gene match. CDR3 length equals 13 residues. Germline V gene data show CDR1 as VINAFY and CDR2 as YDVSNSKD. The CDR3 here is CATWDGPRYKKLF. The CDR3 DNA reads TGTGCCACCTGGGACGGACCTAGATATAAGAAACTCTTT.